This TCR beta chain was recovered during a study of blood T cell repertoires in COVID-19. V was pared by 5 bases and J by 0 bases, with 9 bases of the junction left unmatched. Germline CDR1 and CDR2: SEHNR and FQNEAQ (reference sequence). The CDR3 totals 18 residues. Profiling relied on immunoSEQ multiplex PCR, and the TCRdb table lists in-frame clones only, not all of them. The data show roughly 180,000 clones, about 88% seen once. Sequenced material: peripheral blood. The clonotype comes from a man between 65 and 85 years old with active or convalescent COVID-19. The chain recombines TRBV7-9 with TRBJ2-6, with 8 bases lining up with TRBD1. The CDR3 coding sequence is TGTGCCAGCAGCGCTAGGGACAGGTCCAGCTCTGGGGCCAACGTCCTGACTTTC. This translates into CASSARDRSSSGANVLTF.